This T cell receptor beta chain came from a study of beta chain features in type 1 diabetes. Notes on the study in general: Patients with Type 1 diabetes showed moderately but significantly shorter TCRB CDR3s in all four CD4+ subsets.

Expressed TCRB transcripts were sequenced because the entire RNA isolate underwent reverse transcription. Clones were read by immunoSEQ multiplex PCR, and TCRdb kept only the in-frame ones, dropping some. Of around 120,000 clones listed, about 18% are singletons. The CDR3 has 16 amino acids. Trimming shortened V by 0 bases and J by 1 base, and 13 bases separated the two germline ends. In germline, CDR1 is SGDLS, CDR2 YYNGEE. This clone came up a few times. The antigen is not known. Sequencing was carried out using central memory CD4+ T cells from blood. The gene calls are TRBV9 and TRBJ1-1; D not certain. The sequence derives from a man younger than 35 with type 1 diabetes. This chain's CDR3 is CASSVAPADWNTEAFF. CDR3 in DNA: TGTGCCAGCAGCGTAGCCCCAGCGGATTGGAACACTGAAGCTTTCTTT.